These T cell receptor beta chains were read from a single sample in a study of T-cell memory formation after mild COVID-19. MiXCR was run by TCRdb on the 5' RACE reads, yielding one entry per CDR3 protein. This sample has about 350,000 distinct CDR3 sequences, with around 13% found just once. Sequencing was carried out using PBMCs or a T cell subset sorted from them (not recorded which). These receptors were taken from a man between 18 and 29 years old who had mild COVID-19 (a few samples of this study predate the infection). Cell type and time point are not known. Each CDR3 is given with its conserved first and last residue. Fields, in order: J gene, V gene, clone size, D gene, CDR3 protein, CDR3 DNA. A D gene is named only where the DNA matches it firmly. A row's size may be missing; if present it is once, few, many or a size class.

>TRBJ2-5|TRBV5-1|many|TRBD1
CASSLGTGSGKETQYF
TGCGCCAGCAGCTTGGGGACAGGGAGTGGGAAAGAGACCCAGTACTTC
>TRBJ2-3|TRBV7-2|many|.
CASSPTLDTQYF
TGTGCCAGCAGCCCAACGTTGGATACGCAGTATTTT
>TRBJ1-1|TRBV11-2|few|.
CASSLGSLSPMNTEAFF
TGTGCCAGCAGCTTAGGCAGCCTTAGCCCTATGAACACTGAAGCTTTCTTT
>TRBJ1-2|TRBV6-2/TRBV6-3|.|.
CASSFRQSYGYTF
TGTGCCAGCAGTTTCCGACAGAGCTATGGCTACACCTTC
>TRBJ2-3|TRBV20-1|few|TRBD2
CSASGAASGGDTQYF
TGCAGTGCTAGCGGTGCTGCTAGCGGAGGAGATACGCAGTATTTT
>TRBJ2-1|TRBV19|few|TRBD2
CASSRLAGYGNEQFF
TGTGCCAGTAGTCGGCTAGCGGGGTATGGTAATGAGCAGTTCTTC
>TRBJ1-3|TRBV12-3/TRBV12-4|few|TRBD1
CASSSLYTGTGSSGNTIYF
TGTGCCAGCAGTTCCCTCTATACCGGGACAGGGAGCTCTGGAAACACCATATATTTT
>TRBJ1-3|TRBV20-1|many|.
CSAQLQGTAIYF
TGCAGTGCGCAATTACAGGGAACCGCCATATATTTT
>TRBJ2-7|TRBV6-6|few|.
CASSYSGALYEQYF
TGTGCCAGCAGTTATTCGGGGGCCCTCTACGAGCAGTACTTC
>TRBJ2-7|TRBV6-5|.|.
CASSYSPAVRGEQYF
TGTGCCAGCAGTTACTCCCCCGCAGTCAGGGGCGAGCAGTACTTC
>TRBJ1-5|TRBV5-6|.|.
CASILATGNQPQHF
TGTGCCAGCATCCTCGCAACGGGGAATCAGCCCCAGCATTTT
>TRBJ2-3|TRBV18|.|.
CASSLGTQGDTQYF
TGTGCCAGCTCACTCGGGACCCAGGGAGATACGCAGTATTTT
>TRBJ1-6|TRBV6-5|.|TRBD1
CASSVTTGVGTAPLHF
TGTGCCAGCAGTGTGACCACAGGGGTGGGAACAGCACCCCTCCACTTT
>TRBJ1-1|TRBV20-1|few|TRBD1
CSARDDNRGLLRFTEAFF
TGCAGTGCTAGAGATGATAACAGGGGATTATTGAGGTTCACTGAAGCTTTCTTT
>TRBJ1-1|TRBV11-2|.|.
CASSLRMGTEAFF
TGTGCCAGCAGTCTAAGGATGGGCACTGAAGCTTTCTTT
>TRBJ1-1|TRBV6-5|.|.
CASSSRGLPEAFF
TGTGCCAGCAGTTCGCGAGGCCTCCCTGAAGCTTTCTTT
>TRBJ2-1|TRBV9|few|.
CASSVWGDNEQFF
TGTGCCAGCAGCGTATGGGGGGACAATGAGCAGTTCTTC
>TRBJ2-2|TRBV2|.|.
CASTQLVGELFF
TGTGCCAGCACGCAGCTCGTGGGGGAGCTGTTTTTT
>TRBJ2-3|TRBV7-9|.|TRBD1
CASSNRDRGADTQYF
TGTGCCAGCAGCAACCGGGACAGGGGGGCAGATACGCAGTATTTT
>TRBJ1-3|TRBV10-3|few|.
CAISGGESGNTIYF
TGTGCCATCAGTGGGGGGGAGTCTGGAAACACCATATATTTT
>TRBJ1-1|TRBV11-2|.|.
CASSWTESTEAFF
TGTGCCAGCAGCTGGACGGAGAGCACTGAAGCTTTCTTT
>TRBJ2-3|TRBV5-1|few|TRBD2
CASRVPGLATDTQYF
TGCGCCAGCAGGGTTCCGGGACTAGCGACAGATACGCAGTATTTT
>TRBJ2-3|TRBV5-1|few|.
CASSFPIEQAGDTQYF
TGCGCCAGCAGCTTCCCCATAGAACAGGCGGGAGATACGCAGTATTTT
>TRBJ2-1|TRBV11-2|few|.
CASSPRTLGGVYNEQFF
TGTGCCAGCAGCCCCAGAACCCTAGGAGGTGTCTACAATGAGCAGTTCTTC
>TRBJ2-3|TRBV4-1|many|.
CASSQALARSTDTQYF
TGCGCCAGCAGCCAAGCTTTGGCTCGTAGCACAGATACGCAGTATTTT
>TRBJ2-3|TRBV4-1|few|.
CASSQYSRSQGLPDTQYF
TGCGCCAGCAGCCAATACTCGCGTTCTCAGGGGCTACCAGATACGCAGTATTTT
>TRBJ2-3|TRBV7-8|.|.
CASSLVGGGLADTQYF
TGTGCCAGCAGCTTAGTTGGGGGGGGGCTGGCAGATACGCAGTATTTT
>TRBJ1-1|TRBV6-2/TRBV6-3|.|TRBD1
CASRPDRGWGTEAFF
TGTGCCAGCAGGCCGGACAGGGGATGGGGCACTGAAGCTTTCTTT
>TRBJ1-1|TRBV6-1|.|.
CASSEWGNGAAIEAFF
TGTGCCAGCAGTGAATGGGGCAACGGGGCGGCAATTGAAGCTTTCTTT
>TRBJ1-3|TRBV9|.|.
CASSVDYDLVGYSGNTIYF
TGTGCCAGCAGCGTAGATTATGACCTAGTGGGATACTCTGGAAACACCATATATTTT
>TRBJ1-2|TRBV10-3|many|.
CAISDTFSYGYTF
TGTGCCATCAGTGATACTTTTTCCTATGGCTACACCTTC
>TRBJ1-2|TRBV7-9|.|.
CASVESGQADYGYTF
TGTGCCAGCGTGGAATCAGGCCAGGCCGACTATGGCTACACCTTC
>TRBJ1-1|TRBV20-1|.|TRBD1
CSASPPPGQLAFF
TGCAGTGCTAGTCCTCCCCCGGGACAGTTGGCTTTCTTT